The source of this T cell receptor beta chain is a study of cytomegalovirus exposure and HLA in healthy donors. Study background: The early release's HLA-typed donors yielded some 85 million unique TCRs.

Whole-study results and caveats: In vitro testing confirmed a few CMV-associated chains as specific for CMV antigens. In a later analysis, TCR beta V- and J-gene trimming was associated with a missense DCLRE1C variant.

Details on this clone: Its antigen is undetermined.

V lost 5 bases and J lost 9, with 20 bases in between. From germline, CDR1 is SGHTA and CDR2 FQGTGA. CDR3 length: 15 amino acids. The PCR used 60 Vbeta and 13 Jbeta primers. Authors' data handling: The authors later counted roughly 77 million unique TCR beta chains, 9.5 million to 11 million of them shared. Some clones are missing from TCRdb's copy, which holds only in-frame ones; the method was immunoSEQ multiplex PCR. V, J and clone size are taken as reported in that table, and D and trimming were inferred from the DNA itself. The sample yields around 130,000 clones, roughly four fifths seen once. Sample: PBMCs. The receptor comes from a woman in her 50s in good health and CMV-seronegative. The chain joins TRBV7-3 to TRBJ2-1; possibly TRBD1 for D (6 bases). The CDR3 protein is CASSPGRVVQGEQFF. The CDR3 nucleotides read TGTGCCAGCAGCCCCGGCAGGGTAGTACAGGGTGAGCAGTTCTTC.